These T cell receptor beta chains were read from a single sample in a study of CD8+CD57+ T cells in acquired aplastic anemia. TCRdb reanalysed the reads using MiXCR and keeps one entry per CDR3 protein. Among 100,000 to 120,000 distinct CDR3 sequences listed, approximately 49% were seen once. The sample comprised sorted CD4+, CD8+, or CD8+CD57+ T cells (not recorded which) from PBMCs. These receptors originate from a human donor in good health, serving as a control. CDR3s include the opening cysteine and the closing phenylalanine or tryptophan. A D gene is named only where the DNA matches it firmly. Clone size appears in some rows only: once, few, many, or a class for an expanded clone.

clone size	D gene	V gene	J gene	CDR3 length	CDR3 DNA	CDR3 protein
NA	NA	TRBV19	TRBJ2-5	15	TGTGCCAGTAGCAGTGCCGGACTTGATATTGGGGCCCAGTACTTC	CASSSAGLDIGAQYF
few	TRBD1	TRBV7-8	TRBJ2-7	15	TGTGCCAGCAGCGCAGGGGGGACAGGGAATCGCGAGCAGTACTTC	CASSAGGTGNREQYF
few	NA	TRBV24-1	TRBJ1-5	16	TGTGCCACCAGTGACCCGGGTGGAGGAAGCAATCAGCCCCAGCATTTT	CATSDPGGGSNQPQHF
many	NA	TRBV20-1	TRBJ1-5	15	TGCAGTGCTAGAGATCTCGACGGTATCGGGCAGCCCCAGCATTTT	CSARDLDGIGQPQHF
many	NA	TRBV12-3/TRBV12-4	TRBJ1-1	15	TGTGCCAGCAGTTTATCGGGCAGCTTCAACACTGAAGCTTTCTTT	CASSLSGSFNTEAFF
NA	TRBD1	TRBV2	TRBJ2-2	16	TGTGCCATCAGTGAGTCCGGGACAGGGAACACCGGGGAGCTGTTTTTT	CAISESGTGNTGELFF
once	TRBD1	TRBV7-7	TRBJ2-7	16	TGTGCCAGCAGCTTAGTCGTGACAGGGGGGAGCTACGAGCAGTACTTC	CASSLVVTGGSYEQYF
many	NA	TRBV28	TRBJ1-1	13	TGTGCCAGCAGTTTGGTAGGAGACACTGAAGCTTTCTTT	CASSLVGDTEAFF
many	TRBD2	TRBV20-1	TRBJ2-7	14	TGCAGTGCCCAGGTGGCTAGCGGGGGATACGAGCAGTACTTC	CSAQVASGGYEQYF
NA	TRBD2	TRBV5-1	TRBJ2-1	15	TGCGCCAGCAGCTCCGGGACTAGTTATAACAATGAGCAGTTCTTC	CASSSGTSYNNEQFF
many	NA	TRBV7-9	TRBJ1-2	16	TGTGCCAGCAGCTTTGTCTCAGGGGCCGAGGACAATGGCTACACCTTC	CASSFVSGAEDNGYTF
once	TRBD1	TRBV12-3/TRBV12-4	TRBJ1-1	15	TGTGCCAGCAGGAGACAGGGCTTGTCGAACACTGAAGCTTTCTTT	CASRRQGLSNTEAFF
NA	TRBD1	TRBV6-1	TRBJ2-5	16	TGTGCCAGCAGCCTACAAACCGGGACAGGGGCAGAGACCCAGTACTTC	CASSLQTGTGAETQYF
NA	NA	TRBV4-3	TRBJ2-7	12	TGCGCCAGCAGCCAAAATGCCAGAGACCTGTGCTTC	CASSQNARDLCF
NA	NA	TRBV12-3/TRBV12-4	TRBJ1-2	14	TGTGCCAGCAGTCACGGGACACAGCTTTATGGCTACACCTTC	CASSHGTQLYGYTF
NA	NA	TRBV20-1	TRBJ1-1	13	TGCAGTGCTAGACAAAACAGGAACACTGAAGCTTTCTTT	CSARQNRNTEAFF
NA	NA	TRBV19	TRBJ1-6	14	TGTGCCAGTCGGACGGGACGGGGTAATTCACCCCTCCACTTT	CASRTGRGNSPLHF
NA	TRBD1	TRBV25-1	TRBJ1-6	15	TGTGCCAGCAGCTTAGGACAGGTCCAGAATTCACCCCTCCACTTT	CASSLGQVQNSPLHF
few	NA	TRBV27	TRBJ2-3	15	TGTGCCAGCAGTTTAGACAGGTCCCCCCCAGATACGCAGTATTTT	CASSLDRSPPDTQYF
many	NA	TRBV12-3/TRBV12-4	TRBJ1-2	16	TGTGCCAGCAGCCCCCTCGGGACCTCCAACCCGTATGGCTACACCTTC	CASSPLGTSNPYGYTF
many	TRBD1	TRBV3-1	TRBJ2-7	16	TGTGCCAGCAGCCTAAGACCGACAGGGGGAGGCTACGAGCAGTACTTC	CASSLRPTGGGYEQYF
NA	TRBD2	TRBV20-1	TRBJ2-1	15	TGCAGTGCTAGAGTTAGCGGGGGGGTAGGGAATGAGCAGTTCTTC	CSARVSGGVGNEQFF
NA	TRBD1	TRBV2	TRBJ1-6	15	TGTGCCAGCAGGGACAGGAGCTCCTATAATTCACCCCTCCACTTT	CASRDRSSYNSPLHF
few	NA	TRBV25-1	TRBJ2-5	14	TGTGCCAGCAGTGGGGGGGCCATTTCTGAGACCCAGTACTTC	CASSGGAISETQYF
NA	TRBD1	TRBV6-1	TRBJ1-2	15	TGTGCCAGCAGTGAACGGACAGGGAATAACTATGGCTACACCTTC	CASSERTGNNYGYTF
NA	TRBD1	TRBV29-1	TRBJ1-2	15	TGCAGCGTTGCCGGGACAGGGGTCGTTAACTATGGCTACACCTTC	CSVAGTGVVNYGYTF
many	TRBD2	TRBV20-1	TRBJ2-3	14	TGCAGTGCTAGCCGAGCGGGGGGGCCAGATACGCAGTATTTT	CSASRAGGPDTQYF
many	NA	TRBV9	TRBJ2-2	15	TGTGCCAGCAGTGCCCCGGGCGGGAACACCGGGGAGCTGTTTTTT	CASSAPGGNTGELFF
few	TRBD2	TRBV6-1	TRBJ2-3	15	TGTGCCAGCAGCCGCCGGGGGGGTAGCACAGATACGCAGTATTTT	CASSRRGGSTDTQYF
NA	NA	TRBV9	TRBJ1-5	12	TGTGCCAGCAGCGTAGACGGGACGCCCCAGCATTTT	CASSVDGTPQHF
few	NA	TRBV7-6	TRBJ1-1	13	TGTGCCAGCAGACTACAGGGCGACACTGAAGCTTTCTTT	CASRLQGDTEAFF
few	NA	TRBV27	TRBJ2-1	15	TGTGCCAGCAGTTCAAACTCAGGGGTTGGGAATGAGCAGTTCTTC	CASSSNSGVGNEQFF
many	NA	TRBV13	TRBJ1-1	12	TGTGCCAGCAGCTATGGACTTGATGAAGCTTTCTTT	CASSYGLDEAFF
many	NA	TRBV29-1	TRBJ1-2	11	TGCAGCGTTGAATCAGGGAATGGCTACACCTTC	CSVESGNGYTF
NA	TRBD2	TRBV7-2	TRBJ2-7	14	TGTGCCAGCAGCTTAAGCGGGAGGGCCTGGGAGCAGTACTTC	CASSLSGRAWEQYF
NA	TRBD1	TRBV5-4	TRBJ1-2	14	TGTGCCAGCAGCTTGGTAGGGACAGTCTATGGCTACACCTTC	CASSLVGTVYGYTF
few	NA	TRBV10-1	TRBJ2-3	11	TGCGCCAGCAGTGAAGCAGATACGCAGTATTTT	CASSEADTQYF
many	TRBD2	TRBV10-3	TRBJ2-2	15	TGTGCCATCAGTATCGGCAAGCGGGAGGCCGGGGAGCTGTTTTTT	CAISIGKREAGELFF
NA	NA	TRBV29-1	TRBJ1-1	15	TGCAGCGTTGAAAACCCGGCTCCTTTGGACACTGAAGCTTTCTTT	CSVENPAPLDTEAFF
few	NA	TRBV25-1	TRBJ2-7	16	TGTGCCAGCAGTGAATCGGGGCTAGCCCATAACTACGAGCAGTACTTC	CASSESGLAHNYEQYF
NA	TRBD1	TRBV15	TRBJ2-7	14	TGTGCCACCAGCAGACAGGGGGCACGGTACGAGCAGTACTTC	CATSRQGARYEQYF
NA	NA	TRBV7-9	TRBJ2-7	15	TGTGCCAGCAGCCCGAGAGCGGGCAGGGCCTACGAGCAGTACTTC	CASSPRAGRAYEQYF
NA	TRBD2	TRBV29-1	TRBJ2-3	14	TGCAGCGTCGAAGCGGGACTAGCGGGAGATACGCAGTATTTT	CSVEAGLAGDTQYF
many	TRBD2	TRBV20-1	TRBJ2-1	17	TGCAGTGCTAGAGATTTTCTAGCCACGGGGGGGGATAATGAGCAGTTCTTC	CSARDFLATGGDNEQFF
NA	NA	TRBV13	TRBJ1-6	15	TGTGCCAGCGGACAGCCAACATACTATAATTCACCCCTCCACTTT	CASGQPTYYNSPLHF
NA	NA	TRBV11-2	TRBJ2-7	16	TGTGCCAGCAGTTACGGACAGCCCAGCATGAGAACGAAGCAGTACTTC	CASSYGQPSMRTKQYF
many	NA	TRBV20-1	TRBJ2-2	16	TGCAGTGCTAGAGATGGAGGGGGGGCCGATGTCGGGGAGCTGTTTTTT	CSARDGGGADVGELFF
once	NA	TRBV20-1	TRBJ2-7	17	TGCAGTGCCCTCGATGAGGGGACGGGACCGGCCTCATACGAGCAGTACTTC	CSALDEGTGPASYEQYF